Each of the 11 T cell receptor beta chains below was sequenced from the same sample in a study of blood T cell repertoires in COVID-19. TCRdb's copy holds only in-frame clones and misses some; the assay was immunoSEQ multiplex PCR. The profile shows about 350,000 clones, around 87% of them singletons. The source material was PBMCs or T cells enriched from blood (not recorded which). Receptor source: a woman aged 25 to 39 who had recovered from COVID-19.

The genes are TRBV27 and TRBJ1-2, with 7 positions matching TRBD1. This CDR3 has 16 amino acids. Germline CDR1 and CDR2: MNHEY and SMNVEV (reference sequence). Trimming took 5 bases from V and 5 from J; bases not matched to a gene: 14. CDR3 region: CASSRQGLTGGYGYTF. The CDR3 DNA reads TGTGCCAGCAGTCGACAGGGACTGACCGGAGGATATGGCTACACCTTC.

The V call is TRBV19, the J call TRBJ1-2, with 7 bases identical to TRBD1. V was clipped by 4 bases and J by 4 bases; unmatched bases: 12. Germline CDR1 is LNHDA and CDR2 is SQIVND (reference sequence). The CDR3 spans 16 residues. CDR3 in amino acids: CASSTIGGSHSYGYTF. The CDR3 bases are TGTGCCAGTAGTACCATAGGGGGCTCACATTCCTATGGCTACACCTTC.

The V and J genes are TRBV6-5 and TRBJ2-5; weak D call: TRBD2 (5 bases). The germline gives CDR1 MNHEY, CDR2 SVGAGI. The CDR3 extends over 15 amino acids. Trimming removed 6 bases from V and 4 bases from J, with 18 bases in between. This CDR3 is CASSRNLNEGETQYF. Written as DNA, the CDR3 is TGTGCCAGCAGCCGAAACTTGAATGAGGGAGAGACCCAGTACTTC.

This chain joins TRBV10-3 and TRBJ1-6; possibly TRBD1 for D (5 bases). Trimming stripped 6 bases from V and 0 bases from J, with 12 bases between. CDR1 is ENHRY, CDR2 SYGVKD, per germline. CDR3 length: 16 residues. This CDR3 is CAISPGLSSYNSPLHF. DNA of the CDR3: TGTGCCATCAGCCCGGGACTGAGCTCCTATAATTCACCCCTCCACTTT.

This clone was detected only once. V gene TRBV7-9 combines with J gene TRBJ2-1; a possible D gene is TRBD2 (7 bases). V was trimmed by 4 bases and J by 8 bases, leaving 18 bases between them. The CDR3 loop spans 15 amino acids. Germline CDR1 SEHNR, CDR2 FQNEAQ (reference sequence). CDR3 DNA: TGTGCCAGCAGCTCACGAGGGGGAGGGCGTGATGAGCAGTTCTTC. It translates to CASSSRGGGRDEQFF.

This clone was detected once. This rearrangement joins TRBV15 to TRBJ1-2; D call uncertain. V was clipped by 1 base and J by 5 bases, with 14 bases between them. Looked up from germline, CDR1 is LNHNV and CDR2 is YYDKDF (reference sequence). The CDR3 totals 15 residues. The CDR3 region has the DNA TGTGCCACCAGCAGAGTACCGGGTTTAGAGTATGGCTACACCTTC. It codes for CATSRVPGLEYGYTF. The whole variable domain, filled in from reference TRBV15 and TRBJ1-2, reads DAMVIQNPRYQVTQFGKPVTLSCSQTLNHNVMYWYQQKSSQAPKLLFHYYDKDFNNEADTPDNFQSRRPNTSFCFLDIRSPGLGDTAMYLCATSRVPGLEYGYTFGSGTRLTVV.

This chain links TRBV7-9 with TRBJ2-3; D remains ambiguous. CDR1 SEHNR and CDR2 FQNEAQ come from the germline V gene (reference sequence). The CDR3 contains 16 residues. Between the trimmed V and J ends, which lost 5 bases and 6 bases, there was a span of 21 bases. CDR3 amino acids: CASSAALFLHGDTQYF. DNA of the CDR3: TGTGCCAGCAGCGCCGCCCTCTTCCTTCACGGTGATACGCAGTATTTT.

The chain employs TRBV10-3 and TRBJ1-2; D is possibly TRBD1 (5 bases). V lost 2 bases and J 3 bases, leaving 10 bases between the germline ends. Germline V gene data show CDR1 as ENHRY and CDR2 as SYGVKD. The CDR3 is 14 amino acids. The CDR3 loop is CAISEAAGDYGYTF. CDR3 in DNA: TGTGCCATCAGTGAGGCCGCGGGGGACTATGGCTACACCTTC.

This chain connects TRBV7-9 to TRBJ2-1; 7 bases agree with TRBD1. Looked up from germline, CDR1 is SEHNR and CDR2 is FQNEAQ (reference sequence). The junction had 10 bases not matched to a gene; V was cut back by 5 bases and J by 6 bases. The CDR3 covers 15 residues. Here the CDR3 reads CASSPQQGLLNEQFF. The CDR3 nucleotides are TGTGCCAGCAGCCCCCAACAGGGGTTACTCAATGAGCAGTTCTTC. The full variable domain, its missing parts supplied by reference TRBV7-9 and TRBJ2-1, is DTGVSQNPRHKITKRGQNVTFRCDPISEHNRLYWYRQTLGQGPEFLTYFQNEAQLEKSRLLSDRFSAERPKGSFSTLEIQRTEQGDSAMYLCASSPQQGLLNEQFFGPGTRLTVL.

The V and J genes are TRBV19 and TRBJ2-1, with TRBD2 matching 9 bases. This CDR3 is built from 14 residues. Germline V gene lookup returns CDR1 LNHDA and CDR2 SQIVND (reference sequence). CDR3 protein: CAVGIAGVYNEQFF. The CDR3 nucleotides are TGTGCGGTGGGTATAGCGGGGGTCTACAATGAGCAGTTCTTC.

The CDR3 here is CASSVESRNTEAFF. The CDR3 coding sequence is TGTGCCAGCAGCGTAGAGAGCCGGAACACTGAAGCTTTCTTT. The genes are TRBV9 and TRBJ1-1; D is unclear. CDR1 and CDR2 from the germline V gene are SGDLS and YYNGEE. The CDR3 consists of 14 residues. Trimming pared 0 bases from V and 1 base from J, leaving 7 bases between.